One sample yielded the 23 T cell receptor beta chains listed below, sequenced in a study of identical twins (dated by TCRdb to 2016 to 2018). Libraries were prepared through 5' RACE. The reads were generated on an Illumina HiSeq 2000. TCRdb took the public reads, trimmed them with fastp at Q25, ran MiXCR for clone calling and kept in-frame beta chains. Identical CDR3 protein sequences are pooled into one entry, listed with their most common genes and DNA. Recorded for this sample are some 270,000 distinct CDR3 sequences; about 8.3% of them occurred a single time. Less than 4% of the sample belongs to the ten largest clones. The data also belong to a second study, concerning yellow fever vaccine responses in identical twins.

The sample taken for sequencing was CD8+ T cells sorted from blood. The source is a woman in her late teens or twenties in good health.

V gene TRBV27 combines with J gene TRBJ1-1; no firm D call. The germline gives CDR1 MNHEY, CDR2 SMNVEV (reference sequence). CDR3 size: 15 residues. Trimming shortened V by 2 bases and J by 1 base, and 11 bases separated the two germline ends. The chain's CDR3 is CASSLVKTENTEAFF. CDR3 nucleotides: TGTGCCAGCAGTTTAGTGAAAACAGAGAACACTGAAGCTTTCTTT.

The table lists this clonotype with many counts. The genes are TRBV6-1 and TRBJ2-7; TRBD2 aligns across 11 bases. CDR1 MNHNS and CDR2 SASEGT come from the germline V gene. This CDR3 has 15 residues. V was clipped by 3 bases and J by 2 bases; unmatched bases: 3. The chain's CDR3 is CASSEGLAETYEQYF. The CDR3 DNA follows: TGTGCCAGCAGTGAGGGACTAGCGGAAACCTACGAGCAGTACTTC.

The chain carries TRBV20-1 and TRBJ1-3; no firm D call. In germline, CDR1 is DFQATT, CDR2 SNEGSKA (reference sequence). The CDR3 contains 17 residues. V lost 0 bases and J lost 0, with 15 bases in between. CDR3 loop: CSARDMGGLDSGNTIYF. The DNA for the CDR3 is TGCAGTGCTAGAGATATGGGCGGACTGGACTCTGGAAACACCATATATTTT.

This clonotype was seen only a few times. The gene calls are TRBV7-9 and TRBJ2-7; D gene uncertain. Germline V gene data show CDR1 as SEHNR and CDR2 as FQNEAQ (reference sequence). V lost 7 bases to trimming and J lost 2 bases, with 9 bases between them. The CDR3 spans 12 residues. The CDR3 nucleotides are TGTGCCAGCACCGACACTCCCTACGAGCAGTACTTC. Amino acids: CASTDTPYEQYF.

The CDR3 spells CSVEGLGQKNTEAFF. The CDR3 DNA sequence: TGCAGCGTTGAAGGGCTCGGACAGAAGAACACTGAAGCTTTCTTT. The chain employs TRBV29-1 and TRBJ1-1, with a weak D call TRBD1 (6 bases). This CDR3 is built from 15 residues. V shed 1 base and J shed 1 base, with 13 bases lying between them. Per the germline V gene, CDR1 is SQVTM and CDR2 is ANQGSEA.

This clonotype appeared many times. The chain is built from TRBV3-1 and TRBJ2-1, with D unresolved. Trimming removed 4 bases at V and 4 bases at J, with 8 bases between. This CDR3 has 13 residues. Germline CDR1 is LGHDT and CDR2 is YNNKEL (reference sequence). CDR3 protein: CASSPPNYNEQFF. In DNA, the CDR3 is TGTGCCAGCAGCCCGCCAAATTACAATGAGCAGTTCTTC.

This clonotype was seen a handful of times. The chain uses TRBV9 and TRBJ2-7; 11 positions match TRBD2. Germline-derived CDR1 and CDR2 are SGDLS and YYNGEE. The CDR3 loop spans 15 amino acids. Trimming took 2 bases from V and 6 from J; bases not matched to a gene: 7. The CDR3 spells CASSVLEGLAVEQYF. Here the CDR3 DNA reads TGTGCCAGCAGCGTCTTAGAGGGACTAGCGGTCGAGCAGTACTTC.

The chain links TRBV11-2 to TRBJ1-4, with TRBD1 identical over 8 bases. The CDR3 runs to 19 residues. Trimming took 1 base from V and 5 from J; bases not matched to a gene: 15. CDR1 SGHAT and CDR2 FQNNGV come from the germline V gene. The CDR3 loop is CASSLVPDREVTQNEKLFF. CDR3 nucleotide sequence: TGTGCCAGCAGCTTAGTCCCGGACAGGGAGGTGACCCAAAATGAAAAACTGTTTTTT.

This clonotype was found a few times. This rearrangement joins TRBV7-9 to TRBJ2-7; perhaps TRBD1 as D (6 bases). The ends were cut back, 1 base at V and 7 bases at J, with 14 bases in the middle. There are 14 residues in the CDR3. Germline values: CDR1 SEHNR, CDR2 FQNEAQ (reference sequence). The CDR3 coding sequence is TGTGCCAGCAGCTTAGAAACAGCTCAGGGGGAGCAGTACTTC. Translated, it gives CASSLETAQGEQYF.

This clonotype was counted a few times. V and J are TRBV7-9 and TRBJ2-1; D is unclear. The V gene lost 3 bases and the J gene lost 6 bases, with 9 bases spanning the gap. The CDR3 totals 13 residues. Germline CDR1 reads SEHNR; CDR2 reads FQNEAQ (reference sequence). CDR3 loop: CASSLTPSNEQFF. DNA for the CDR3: TGTGCCAGCAGCTTGACTCCTTCCAATGAGCAGTTCTTC.

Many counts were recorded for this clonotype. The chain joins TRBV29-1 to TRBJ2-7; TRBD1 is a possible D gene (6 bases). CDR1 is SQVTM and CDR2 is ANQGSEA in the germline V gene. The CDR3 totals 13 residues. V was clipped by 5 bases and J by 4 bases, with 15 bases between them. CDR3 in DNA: TGCAGCGTTTGCCGGGACACGGGTTACGAGCAGTACTTC. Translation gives CSVCRDTGYEQYF.

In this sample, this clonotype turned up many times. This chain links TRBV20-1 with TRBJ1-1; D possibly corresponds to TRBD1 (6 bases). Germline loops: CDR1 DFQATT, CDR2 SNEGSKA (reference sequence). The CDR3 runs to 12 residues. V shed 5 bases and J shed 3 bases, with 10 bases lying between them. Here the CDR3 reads CSARTDHTEAFF. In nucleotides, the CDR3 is TGCAGTGCTCGGACAGACCACACTGAAGCTTTCTTT.

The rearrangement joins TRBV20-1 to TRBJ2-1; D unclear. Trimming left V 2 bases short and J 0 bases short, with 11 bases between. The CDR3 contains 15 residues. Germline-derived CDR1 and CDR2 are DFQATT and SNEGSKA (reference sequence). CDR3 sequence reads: CSARFAASSYNEQFF. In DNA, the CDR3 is TGCAGTGCTAGATTCGCGGCGAGCTCCTACAATGAGCAGTTCTTC.

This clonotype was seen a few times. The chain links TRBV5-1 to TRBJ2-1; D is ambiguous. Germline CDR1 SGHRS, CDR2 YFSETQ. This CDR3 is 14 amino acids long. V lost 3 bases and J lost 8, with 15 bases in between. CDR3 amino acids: CASSSLPVGDEQFF. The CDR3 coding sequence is TGCGCCAGCAGCTCCCTCCCGGTCGGCGATGAGCAGTTCTTC.

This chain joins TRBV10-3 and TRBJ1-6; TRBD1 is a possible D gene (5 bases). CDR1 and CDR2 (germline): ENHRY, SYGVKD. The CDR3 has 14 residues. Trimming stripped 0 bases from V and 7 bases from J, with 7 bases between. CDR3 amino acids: CAISESRGNSPLHF. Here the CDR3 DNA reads TGTGCCATCAGTGAGTCTCGGGGGAATTCACCCCTCCACTTT.

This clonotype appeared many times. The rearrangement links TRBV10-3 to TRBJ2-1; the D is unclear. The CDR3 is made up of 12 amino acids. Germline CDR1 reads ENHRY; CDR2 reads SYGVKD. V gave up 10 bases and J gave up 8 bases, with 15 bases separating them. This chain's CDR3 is CATKGGLDEQFF. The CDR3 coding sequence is TGTGCCACCAAGGGTGGGTTGGATGAGCAGTTCTTC.

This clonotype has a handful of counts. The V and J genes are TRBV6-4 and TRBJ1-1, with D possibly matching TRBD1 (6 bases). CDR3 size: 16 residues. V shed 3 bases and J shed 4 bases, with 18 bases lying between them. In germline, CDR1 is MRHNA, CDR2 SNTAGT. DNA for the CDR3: TGTGCCAGCAGTGAATCGGCGGGGCAGGGGCGCACTGAAGCTTTCTTT. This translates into CASSESAGQGRTEAFF.

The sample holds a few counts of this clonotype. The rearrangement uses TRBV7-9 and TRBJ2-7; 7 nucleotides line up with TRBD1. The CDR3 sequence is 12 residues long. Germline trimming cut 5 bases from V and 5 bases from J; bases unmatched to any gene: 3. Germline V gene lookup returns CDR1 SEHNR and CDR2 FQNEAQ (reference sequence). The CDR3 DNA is TGTGCCAGCAGCGAAGGGACAGACGAGCAGTACTTC. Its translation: CASSEGTDEQYF.

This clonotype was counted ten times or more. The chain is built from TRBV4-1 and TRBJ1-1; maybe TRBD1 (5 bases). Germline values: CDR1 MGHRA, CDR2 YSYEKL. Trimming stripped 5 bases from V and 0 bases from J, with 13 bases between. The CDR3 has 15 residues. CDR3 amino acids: CASSLGTDLNTEAFF. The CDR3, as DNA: TGCGCCAGCAGCTTGGGGACGGATCTGAACACTGAAGCTTTCTTT.

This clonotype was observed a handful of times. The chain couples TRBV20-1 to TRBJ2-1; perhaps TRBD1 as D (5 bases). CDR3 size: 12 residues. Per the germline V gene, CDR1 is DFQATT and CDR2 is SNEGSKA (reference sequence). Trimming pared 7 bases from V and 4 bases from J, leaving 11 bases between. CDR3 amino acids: CSGRDSYNEQFF. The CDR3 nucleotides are TGCAGTGGGAGAGACAGTTACAATGAGCAGTTCTTC.

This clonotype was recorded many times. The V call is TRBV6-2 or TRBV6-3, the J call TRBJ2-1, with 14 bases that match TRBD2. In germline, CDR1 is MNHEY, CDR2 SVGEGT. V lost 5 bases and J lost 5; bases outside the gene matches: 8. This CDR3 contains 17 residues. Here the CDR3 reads CASSTPGTSGRNNEQFF. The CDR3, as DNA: TGTGCCAGCAGTACCCCCGGGACTAGCGGGAGAAACAATGAGCAGTTCTTC.

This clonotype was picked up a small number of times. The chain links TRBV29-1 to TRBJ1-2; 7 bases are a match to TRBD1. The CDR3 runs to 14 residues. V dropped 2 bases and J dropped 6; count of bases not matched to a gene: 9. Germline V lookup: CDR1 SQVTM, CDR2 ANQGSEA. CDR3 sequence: CSVELEGAFNGYTF. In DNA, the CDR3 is TGCAGCGTTGAACTGGAGGGGGCGTTTAATGGCTACACCTTC.

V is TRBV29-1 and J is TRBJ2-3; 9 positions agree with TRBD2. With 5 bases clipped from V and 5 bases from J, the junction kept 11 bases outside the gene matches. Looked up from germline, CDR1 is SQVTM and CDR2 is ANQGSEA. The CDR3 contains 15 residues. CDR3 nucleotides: TGCAGCGTTCCCGGGACTAGCCAAACACTAGATACGCAGTATTTT. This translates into CSVPGTSQTLDTQYF.